Presented here are 20 T cell receptor beta chains from one specimen sequenced in a study of CD8+ T cells in alopecia areata (dated by TCRdb to between 2017 and 2018). The library was obtained by the immunoSEQ multiplex PCR assay. To provide template for TCR sequencing, every sample had RNA extracted and reverse transcribed into cDNA. TCRdb carries this immuneACCESS record with in-frame sequences only. Its versions omit some clonotypes, under half of them owing to an unresolved V gene in the studies checked, with the rest unexplained. With about 2,700 clones recorded, this sample contains no clone counted only once. About half of the sample is taken by the ten largest. The sequenced sample was lesional skin. The source of these receptors is a C3H/HeJ mouse with alopecia areata. Mice of this strain bear MHC haplotype H2-k.

There are a few counts of this clone. The listed TCRdb protein conflicts with the DNA translation at residue 11, and the protein shown is translated directly from the DNA. This probably arose from a read error, given a far larger clone one base away. Gene names refer to mouse genes. With the read ending 3 residues before the CDR3 end, the germline J gene is used to fill in that end. This chain joins TRBV24 and TRBJ1-6; 8 bases are shared with TRBD1. TRBJ1-6 is reported as an ORF; its role is uncertain. CDR3 length: 14 amino acids. Germline-derived CDR1 and CDR2 are KGHTA and FRNEEI. V was clipped by 5 bases and J by 5 bases; unmatched bases: 2. The CDR3 spells CASSIQGDNSPLYF. The sequenced CDR3 bases are TGTGCCAGCAGTATACAGGGGGATAATTCGCCC.

This clone was seen many times. Germline and genes: mouse. The read ends 4 residues shy of where the CDR3 ends; the end is completed using the germline J gene. The rearrangement uses TRBV13-2 and TRBJ2-1; tentatively, D is TRBD2 (6 bases). The V gene lost 1 base and the J gene lost 1 base, with 9 bases spanning the gap. The CDR3 consists of 15 residues. Per germline, CDR1 NNHNN and CDR2 SYGAGS (reference sequence). The DNA read from the CDR3 is TGTGCCAGCGGTGATTATCTGGGGAACTATGCT. Amino acid sequence: CASGDYLGNYA. The entire CDR3 reads CASGDYLGNYAEQFF.

Turning to this clone: Any gene name here is a mouse gene name. The CDR3 is cut off 4 residues early in the read; its end comes from the germline J gene. V gene TRBV13-2 combines with J gene TRBJ2-5; D possibly corresponds to TRBD1 (5 bases). Germline values: CDR1 NNHNN, CDR2 SYGAGS (reference sequence). CDR3 length equals 12 residues. CDR3 bases read: TGTGCCAGCAGCAGGGAGGGTGAC. Its translation: CASSREGD. In full, the CDR3 is CASSREGDTQYF.

Comments on this clone: It differs at one base from a far larger clone, so likely a read error. Gene names follow the mouse nomenclature. The read ends 4 residues before the CDR3 terminus; that terminus is restored from the germline J gene. J is TRBJ2-5 and V is TRBV19, with a tentative D call TRBD2 (6 bases). CDR1 is FNHDT and CDR2 is SITEND in the germline V gene (reference sequence). The CDR3 extends over 14 amino acids. Deletions cut 4 bases from V and 3 bases from J, with 12 bases between. The CDR3 reads CASSHWWGQDTQYF. The part of the CDR3 DNA that was read is TGTGCCAGCAGTCACTGGTGGGGGCAAGAC. Variable domain in full (rest from reference TRBV19 and TRBJ2-5): GGIITQTPKFLIGQEGQKLTLKCQQNFNHDTMYWYRQDSGKGLRLIYYSITENDLQKGDLSEGYDASREKKSSFSLTVTSAQKNEMAVFLCASSHWWGQDTQYFGPGTRLLVL.

Many counts were recorded for this clone. At residue 11, the TCRdb protein and translated DNA are inconsistent; the protein given comes from the DNA. Mouse germline and gene names are used. The CDR3 goes on 3 residues after the read ends, and that part is filled in from the germline J gene. The chain carries TRBV17 and TRBJ1-6, with D perhaps matching TRBD1 (5 bases). TRBJ1-6 is marked as an open reading frame, function uncertain. CDR1 and CDR2 from the germline V gene are MNHDT and YYDKIL. The CDR3 covers 14 residues. CDR3: CASSSGGVQDTLYF. The part of the CDR3 DNA that was read is TGTGCTAGCAGTAGTGGGGGGGTCCAAGACACC.

This clone was picked up many times. Genes here carry mouse names. The CDR3 end lies 4 residues beyond the end of the read and is filled in from the germline J gene. The rearrangement uses TRBV13-1 and TRBJ1-4; D call uncertain. CDR3 length: 13 residues. Deletions cut 2 bases from V and 0 bases from J, with 2 bases between. Germline V gene lookup returns CDR1 NSHNY and CDR2 SYGAGN. The sequenced CDR3 bases are TGTGCCAGCAGTGACTTTTCCAACGAA. It is translated as CASSDFSNE. The full CDR3 is CASSDFSNERLFF.

This clone has a count of ten or more. Mouse gene names and germline throughout. The CDR3 extends 4 residues past the end of the read, so its final part is completed from the germline J gene. The V gene is TRBV4, the J gene TRBJ2-2; 7 bases align to TRBD1. The germline V gene has CDR1 LGHDT and CDR2 YNNKQL (reference sequence). The ends lost 4 bases at V and 0 bases at J; junction bases unmatched: 2. This CDR3 is built from 15 residues. The CDR3 DNA, read in part, is TGTGCCAGCAGCTCGACAGGGCCAAACACCGGG. Residues: CASSSTGPNTG. The full CDR3 sequence reads CASSSTGPNTGQLYF.

The sample holds many counts of this clone. TCRdb and the translated DNA give different amino acids at residue 11; the protein presented here is the one translated from the DNA. Here the gene names and germline are mouse. The read stops 3 residues short of the end of the CDR3; the missing end is completed from the germline J gene. The V and J genes are TRBV19 and TRBJ1-6; 10 nucleotides agree with TRBD1. TRBJ1-6 is labeled an ORF, and its function is uncertain. CDR3 length: 14 residues. The V segment lost 5 bases and the J segment 9 bases; nucleotides outside the gene matches: 5. Germline loops: CDR1 FNHDT, CDR2 SITEND (reference sequence). CDR3 residues: CASSSGTGVSPLYF. The CDR3 bases that were read are TGTGCCAGCAGCTCCGGGACAGGGGTTTCGCCC.

This clone was seen a few times. A single base is all that separates this from a far larger clone, so a read error is likely. All gene names here are mouse names. Read sequence stops 4 residues before the CDR3 end, and the germline J gene provides the missing end. This chain joins TRBV13-3 and TRBJ2-5; D might be TRBD1 (5 bases). Germline CDR1 and CDR2: NNHDY and SYVADS. CDR3 length: 12 amino acids. The CDR3 loop reads CASSCRDDTQYF. The part of the CDR3 DNA that was read is TGTGCCAGCAGTTGCAGGGATGAC.

This clone was counted a few times. Gene names are mouse gene names. The read halts 4 residues ahead of the CDR3 end, with the missing end drawn from the germline J gene. The chain couples TRBV13-2 to TRBJ2-7; 11 bases align to TRBD2. CDR3 length: 12 amino acids. Looked up from germline, CDR1 is NNHNN and CDR2 is SYGAGS (reference sequence). CDR3: CASRTGGYEQYF. Incomplete CDR3 DNA: TGTGCCAGCAGGACTGGGGGGTAT.

A note on this clone: Gene names and germline match the mouse. The CDR3 reads CAWSAPGGVSYEQYF. Incomplete CDR3 DNA: TGTGCCTGGAGTGCCCCCGGGGGGGTCTCCTAT. The gene calls are TRBV31 and TRBJ2-7; TRBD2 matches 7 bases. The read is 4 residues too short to cover the CDR3 end, so that end is filled in from the germline J gene. This CDR3 spans 15 amino acids. The germline V gene has CDR1 GKSSPN and CDR2 SITVG. J gave up 0 bases and V 2 bases, and 7 bases lay outside the gene matches.

This clone was counted many times. Here the gene names and germline are mouse. Sequencing ends 4 residues short of the CDR3 end; the germline J gene provides the rest. The chain couples TRBV13-3 to TRBJ1-4; 7 bases line up with TRBD1. The CDR3 loop spans 13 amino acids. V lost 5 bases and J lost 4; bases outside the gene matches: 2. Germline V gives CDR1 NNHDY, CDR2 SYVADS. The CDR3 sequence: CASSWDSNERLFF. CDR3 DNA, as far as it was read: TGTGCCAGCAGCTGGGACAGCAACGAA.

About this clone itself: Gene names follow the mouse nomenclature. Read data end 4 residues before the CDR3 end; the end is taken from the germline J gene. The rearrangement joins TRBV5 to TRBJ2-3; 8 positions agree with TRBD2. The V gene end was trimmed by 3 bases and the J gene end by 1 base; junction bases not matched to a gene: 0. Germline V CDR1 and CDR2: LGHNA, YNLKQL (reference sequence). The CDR3 runs 14 residues. The CDR3 bases that were read are TGTGCCAGCAGCCAGGGACTGGGTGCAGAA. Translating gives CASSQGLGAE. The whole CDR3 sequence reads CASSQGLGAETLYF.

Regarding this clone: The listed genes are named as in mouse. The CDR3 end falls 4 residues outside the read, so it is completed with the germline J gene. This chain connects TRBV29 to TRBJ2-7; D possibly corresponds to TRBD1 (6 bases). The CDR3 contains 12 residues. Germline V gene data show CDR1 as MSHET and CDR2 as SYDVDS. CDR3 in amino acids: CASSPGQYEQYF. The covered CDR3 bases are TGTGCTAGCAGTCCGGGACAATAT.

This clone showed up many times. Genes here carry mouse names. The read terminates 4 residues before the CDR3 end, so the remaining end is supplied by the germline J gene. The rearrangement joins TRBV13-2 to TRBJ2-7; possibly TRBD2 for D (5 bases). The V end was cut by 2 bases, the J end by 0 bases, with 6 bases between. The CDR3 spans 13 residues. Germline CDR1 reads NNHNN; CDR2 reads SYGAGS (reference sequence). The CDR3 sequence is CASGDTGSYEQYF. CDR3 DNA, as far as it was read: TGTGCCAGCGGTGACACTGGCTCCTAT.

Turning to this clone: Here the gene names and germline are mouse. The read is 4 residues too short to cover the CDR3 end, so that end is filled in from the germline J gene. This sequence joins TRBV31 and TRBJ2-7, with 9 bases aligning to TRBD1. This CDR3 is 15 amino acids long. CDR1 is GKSSPN and CDR2 is SITVG in the germline V gene. The covered CDR3 bases are TGTGCCTGGAGTCTACCCCGGGACAGGGAATAT. It codes for CAWSLPRDREY. The full CDR3 protein is CAWSLPRDREYEQYF.

This clone was found many times. The TCRdb protein and the DNA translation do not line up at residue 12; the protein shown here was made by translating the DNA. Gene names are the mouse ones. The read ends 3 residues shy of where the CDR3 ends; the end is completed using the germline J gene. The V gene is TRBV13-3, the J gene TRBJ1-3; 7 bases are shared with TRBD1. J was trimmed by 0 bases and V by 2 bases; bases with no gene match: 2. Germline-derived CDR1 and CDR2 are NNHDY and SYVADS. The CDR3 has 15 amino acids. The sequenced CDR3 bases are TGTGCCAGCAGTGAGGGACAGCTTTCTGGAAATACG. Its protein is CASSEGQLSGNT. Given in full, the CDR3 is CASSEGQLSGNTLYF.

This clone was found many times. All gene names here are mouse names. The CDR3 end is not reached by the read, which stops 4 residues before it; the germline J gene fills it in. The chain joins TRBV5 to TRBJ2-4, with 7 bases that match TRBD2. The CDR3 length is 15 residues. Germline CDR1 and CDR2: LGHNA and YNLKQL (reference sequence). V trimming: 0 bases; J trimming: 0 bases; junction bases outside the gene matches: 0. The CDR3 reads CASSQEGGSQNTLYF. The covered CDR3 bases are TGTGCCAGCAGCCAAGAGGGGGGGAGTCAAAAC.

This clone was picked up many times. All gene names here are mouse names. The read comes to an end 4 residues before the CDR3 does, leaving the germline J gene to fill in the end. The chain is built from TRBV13-2 and TRBJ2-3; the match to TRBD2 covers 8 bases. This CDR3 is 17 amino acids long. The germline CDR1 and CDR2 sequences are NNHNN and SYGAGS (reference sequence). With 2 bases clipped from V and 1 base from J, the junction kept 9 bases outside the gene matches. CDR3 DNA (partial): TGTGCCAGCGGTGACTTACACTGGGGGTGGGGTGCAGAA. The encoded protein is CASGDLHWGWGAE. The full CDR3 protein reads CASGDLHWGWGAETLYF.

This clone was seen many times. Gene names are mouse gene names. The read terminates 4 residues ahead of where the CDR3 ends, so the germline J gene completes it. This chain connects TRBV13-2 to TRBJ2-7; a possible D gene is TRBD2 (7 bases). The CDR3 contains 15 residues. The germline gives CDR1 NNHNN, CDR2 SYGAGS (reference sequence). CDR3 loop: CASGEVGGRGYEQYF. The CDR3 DNA, read in part, is TGTGCCAGCGGTGAAGTCGGGGGGCGAGGATAT.